This is a list of T cell receptor beta chains from one sample in a study of beta chain features in type 1 diabetes. The assay was immunoSEQ multiplex PCR, and TCRdb's table has in-frame clones only and misses some. Among about 240,000 clones listed, 27% were seen once. The sample consisted of central memory CD4+ T cells from blood. Every receptor here comes from a young man in good health. Each CDR3 is given with its conserved first and last residue. For some rows the clone size is stated as once, few or many, or as a class when expanded; others skip it.

abundance: -; v_gene: TRBV5-1; CDR3aa: CASSSRTMNTEAFF
abundance: few; v_gene: TRBV19; CDR3aa: CASSTEGGQQYF
abundance: few; v_gene: TRBV5-6; CDR3aa: CASLTQAAEETQYF
abundance: -; v_gene: TRBV19; CDR3aa: CASSIEGGRTEAFF
abundance: many; v_gene: TRBV19; CDR3aa: CASTGHGGYTF
abundance: -; v_gene: TRBV9; CDR3aa: CASSVSAGTGSEQYF
abundance: -; v_gene: TRBV2; CDR3aa: CASRPPASGRSSYEQYF
abundance: -; v_gene: TRBV4-1; CDR3aa: CASSQERLGGETQYF
abundance: -; v_gene: TRBV15; CDR3aa: CATSREVDLQLAGGEQYF
abundance: -; v_gene: TRBV28; CDR3aa: CASSTQRTLYEQYF
abundance: -; v_gene: TRBV5-6; CDR3aa: CASSSLAGVNEQYF
abundance: few; v_gene: TRBV15; CDR3aa: CATSALGLANTGELFF
abundance: few; v_gene: TRBV14; CDR3aa: CASSQGLSYEQYF
abundance: -; v_gene: TRBV5-1; CDR3aa: CASSLAGASGANVLTF
abundance: -; v_gene: TRBV5-4; CDR3aa: CASSPAGGYNEQFF
abundance: -; v_gene: TRBV6-4; CDR3aa: CATSKGEYNEQFF
abundance: -; v_gene: TRBV7-2; CDR3aa: CASSRSTSGEQYF
abundance: -; v_gene: TRBV5-1; CDR3aa: CASGQGPNQPQHF
abundance: -; v_gene: TRBV30; CDR3aa: CAWSGTGDSPLHF
abundance: few; v_gene: TRBV7-2; CDR3aa: CASSLTGLETQYF
abundance: many; v_gene: TRBV18; CDR3aa: CASSPQGADYEQYF
abundance: -; v_gene: TRBV11-2; CDR3aa: CASSFLAPPDTQYF
abundance: -; v_gene: TRBV6-5; CDR3aa: CASSPRTGGNYGYTF
abundance: -; v_gene: TRBV7-8; CDR3aa: CASSRSSQPQHF
abundance: -; v_gene: TRBV30; CDR3aa: CAWNPNTRTANSYEQYF
abundance: many; v_gene: TRBV5-1; CDR3aa: CASSVGTGRQETQYF
abundance: few; v_gene: TRBV6-1; CDR3aa: CASSPRTGFYEQYF
abundance: -; v_gene: TRBV29-1; CDR3aa: CSVRLNIQYF
abundance: -; v_gene: TRBV9; CDR3aa: CASSLRVVGTGELFF
abundance: few; v_gene: TRBV7-2; CDR3aa: CASSGPSSGPYEQYF
abundance: -; v_gene: TRBV30; CDR3aa: CAWSGTGGPYSNQPQHF
abundance: few; v_gene: TRBV6-6; CDR3aa: CASSYSRQGEKGVLTF
abundance: -; v_gene: TRBV4-3; CDR3aa: CASSQGAGSSGANVLTF
abundance: few; v_gene: TRBV29-1; CDR3aa: CSVPSRLSSTDTQYF
abundance: -; v_gene: TRBV11-2; CDR3aa: CASSLEGSILAKNIQYF
abundance: -; v_gene: TRBV12-2; CDR3aa: CASRFGQDPHEQYF